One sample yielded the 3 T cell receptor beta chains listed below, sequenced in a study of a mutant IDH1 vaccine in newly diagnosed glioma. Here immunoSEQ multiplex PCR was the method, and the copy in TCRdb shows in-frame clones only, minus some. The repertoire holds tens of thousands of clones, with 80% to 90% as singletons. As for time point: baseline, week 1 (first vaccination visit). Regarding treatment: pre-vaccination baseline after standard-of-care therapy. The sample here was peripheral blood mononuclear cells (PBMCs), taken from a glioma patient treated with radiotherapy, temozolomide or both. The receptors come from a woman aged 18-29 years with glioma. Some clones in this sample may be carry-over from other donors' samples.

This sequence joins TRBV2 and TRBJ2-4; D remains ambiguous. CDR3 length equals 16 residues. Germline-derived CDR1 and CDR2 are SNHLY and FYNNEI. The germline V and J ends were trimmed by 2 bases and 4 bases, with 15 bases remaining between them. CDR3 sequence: CASSEYGEQRKNIQYF. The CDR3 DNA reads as TGTGCCAGCAGTGAATATGGGGAACAGAGGAAAAACATTCAGTACTTC. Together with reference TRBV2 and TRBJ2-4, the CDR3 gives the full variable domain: EPEVTQTPSHQVTQMGQEVILRCVPISNHLYFYWYRQILGQKVEFLVSFYNNEISEKSEIFDDQFSVERPDGSNFTLKIRSTKLEDSAMYFCASSEYGEQRKNIQYFGAGTRLSVL.

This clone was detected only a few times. CDR3 residues: CASSLGPSGLQETQYF. The CDR3 region has the DNA TGCGCCAGCAGCCTCGGGCCCAGCGGTCTACAAGAGACCCAGTACTTC. The chain carries TRBV5-1 and TRBJ2-5; tentative D call: TRBD2 (5 bases). Deletions cut 4 bases from V and 2 bases from J, with 18 bases between. The CDR3 is 16 residues long. CDR1 is SGHRS and CDR2 is YFSETQ in the germline V gene.

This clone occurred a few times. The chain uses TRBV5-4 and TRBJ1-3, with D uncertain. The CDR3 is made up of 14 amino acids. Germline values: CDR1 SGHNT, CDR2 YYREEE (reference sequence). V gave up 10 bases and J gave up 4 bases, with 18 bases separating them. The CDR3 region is CALRTRGQGNTIYF. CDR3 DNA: TGTGCCCTCCGGACTAGAGGGCAGGGAAACACCATATATTTT.